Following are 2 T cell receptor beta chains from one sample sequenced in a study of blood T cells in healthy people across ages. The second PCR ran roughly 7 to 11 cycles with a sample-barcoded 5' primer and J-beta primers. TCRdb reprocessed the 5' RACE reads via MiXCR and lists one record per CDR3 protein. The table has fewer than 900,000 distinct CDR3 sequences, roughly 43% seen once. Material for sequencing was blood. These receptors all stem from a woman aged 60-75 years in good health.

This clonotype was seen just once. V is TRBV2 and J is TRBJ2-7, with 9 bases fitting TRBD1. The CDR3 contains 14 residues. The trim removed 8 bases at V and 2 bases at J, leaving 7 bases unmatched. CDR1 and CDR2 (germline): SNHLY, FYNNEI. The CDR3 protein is CASGGTGLPYEQYF. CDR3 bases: TGTGCCAGCGGGGGGACAGGGCTACCCTACGAGCAGTACTTC.

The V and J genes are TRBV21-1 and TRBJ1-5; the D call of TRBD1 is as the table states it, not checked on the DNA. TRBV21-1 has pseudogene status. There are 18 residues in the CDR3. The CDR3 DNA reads TGTGCCAGCAGCGAAGGGGGTGGAACAGGGGGACCCGAGGAGCCCCAGCATTTT. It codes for CASSEGGGTGGPEEPQHF.